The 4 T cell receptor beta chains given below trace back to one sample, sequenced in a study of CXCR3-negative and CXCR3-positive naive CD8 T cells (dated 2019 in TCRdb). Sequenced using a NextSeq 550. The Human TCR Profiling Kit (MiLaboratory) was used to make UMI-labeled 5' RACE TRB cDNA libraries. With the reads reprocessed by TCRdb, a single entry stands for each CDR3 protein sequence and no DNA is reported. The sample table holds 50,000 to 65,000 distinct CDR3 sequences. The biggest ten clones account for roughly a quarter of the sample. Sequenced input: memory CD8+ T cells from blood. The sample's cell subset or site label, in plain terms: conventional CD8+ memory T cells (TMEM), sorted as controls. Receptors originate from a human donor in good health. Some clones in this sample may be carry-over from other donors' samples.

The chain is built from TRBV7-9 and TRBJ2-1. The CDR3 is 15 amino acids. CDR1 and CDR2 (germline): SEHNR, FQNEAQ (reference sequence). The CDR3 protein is CASRDSVSSYNEQFF. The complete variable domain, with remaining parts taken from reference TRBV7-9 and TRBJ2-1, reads DTGVSQNPRHKITKRGQNVTFRCDPISEHNRLYWYRQTLGQGPEFLTYFQNEAQLEKSRLLSDRFSAERPKGSFSTLEIQRTEQGDSAMYLCASRDSVSSYNEQFFGPGTRLTVL.

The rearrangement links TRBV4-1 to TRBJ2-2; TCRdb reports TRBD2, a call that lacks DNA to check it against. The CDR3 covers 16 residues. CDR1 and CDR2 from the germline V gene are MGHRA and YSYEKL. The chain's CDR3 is CASSQAGTSSPGELFF.

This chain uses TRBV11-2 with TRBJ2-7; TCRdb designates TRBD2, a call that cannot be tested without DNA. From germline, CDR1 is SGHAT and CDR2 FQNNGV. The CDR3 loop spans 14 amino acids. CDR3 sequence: CASSLGSGGFEQYF.

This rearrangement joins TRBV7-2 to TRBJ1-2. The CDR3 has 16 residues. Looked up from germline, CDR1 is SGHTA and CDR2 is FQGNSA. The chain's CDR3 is CASSLNGGRPNYGYTF. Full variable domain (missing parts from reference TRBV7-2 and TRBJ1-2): GAGVSQSPSNKVTEKGKDVELRCDPISGHTALYWYRQSLGQGLEFLIYFQGNSAPDKSGLPSDRFSAERTGGSVSTLTIQRTQQEDSAVYLCASSLNGGRPNYGYTFGSGTRLTVV.